This T cell receptor (beta chain) was documented in a study of regulatory T cells in long-lasting Graves disease. Notes on this clonotype: The antigen remains unidentified.

The TCR beta library used iRepertoire HTBI primers with Arm-PCR amplification of CDR3. MiXCR, run by TCRdb on the multiplex PCR reads, gives a single entry per CDR3 protein. The sample lists about 470,000 distinct CDR3 sequences, 20% to 25% occurring once. This CDR3 region has 15 residues. From germline, CDR1 is MNHEY and CDR2 SVGAGI. V dropped 6 bases and J dropped 3 bases, with 15 bases sitting between them. The time point here: persistent/refractory GD, antithyroid drugs over 5 years with positive TRAb. Extracted RNA from PBMCs served as the source of the TCR library. Findings and limits, study-wide: A greater number of public clonotypes (approximately 2,500) was shared by persistent patients than by new patients (around 960). Persistent disease favored TRBV28, TRBJ1-2 and TRBJ2-5.

This rearrangement joins TRBV6-5 to TRBJ1-5, with D unclear. The specimen comprised peripheral blood mononuclear cells (PBMCs), sampled when the disease was refractory, from a patient treated with antithyroid drugs. The sequence came from a female donor with Graves disease. The CDR3 DNA is TGTGCCAGCAGGTTACTCAGCGGGGTCAATCAGCCCCAGCATTTT. This translates into CASRLLSGVNQPQHF.